This passage covers 21 T cell receptor beta chains from one sample sequenced in a study of blood T cell repertoires in COVID-19. Data came from immunoSEQ multiplex PCR; TCRdb stores just in-frame clones and leaves some out. The top ten clones hold more than 0.9% of a sample with approximately 120,000 clones, roughly 90% of them seen once. The sample was peripheral blood. Receptors were obtained from a woman older than 75 with acute or convalescent COVID-19.

The CDR3 DNA sequence: TGTGCCAGCAGCTTTTTTTTGGGGACAGGGACCTACGAGCAGTACTTC. As protein: CASSFFLGTGTYEQYF. This chain links TRBV5-4 with TRBJ2-7, with 9 nucleotides matching TRBD1. The CDR3 runs to 16 residues. CDR1 SGHNT and CDR2 YYREEE come from the germline V gene (reference sequence). V was pared by 2 bases and J by 2 bases, with 8 bases of the junction left unmatched. The complete variable domain, with remaining parts taken from reference TRBV5-4 and TRBJ2-7, reads ETGVTQSPTHLIKTRGQQVTLRCSSQSGHNTVSWYQQALGQGPQFIFQYYREEENGRGNFPPRFSGLQFPNYSSELNVNALELDDSALYLCASSFFLGTGTYEQYFGPGTRLTVT.

The chain has TRBV5-1 and TRBJ1-2; D might be TRBD1 (5 bases). The V end lost 3 bases, the J end lost 3 bases, and 12 bases lay between the germline ends. This CDR3 comprises 14 residues. The V gene's germline CDR1 is SGHRS and CDR2 YFSETQ. The CDR3 DNA follows: TGCGCCAGCAGCTCCCGGCAGGGCCACTATGGCTACACCTTC. It encodes CASSSRQGHYGYTF.

The chain links TRBV6-5 to TRBJ1-3, with D perhaps TRBD1 (6 bases). CDR3 size: 14 residues. Per germline, CDR1 MNHEY and CDR2 SVGAGI. Trimming stripped 5 bases from V and 7 bases from J, with 15 bases between. The CDR3 DNA reads TGTGCCAGCAGTAACCAAATTACAGGGAACACCATATATTTT. Protein: CASSNQITGNTIYF.

The chain recombines TRBV5-4 with TRBJ2-6; D may be TRBD1 (6 bases). This CDR3 comprises 15 residues. With 4 bases removed from V and 4 bases from J, the gap between germline ends came to 12 bases. Germline V gives CDR1 SGHNT, CDR2 YYREEE (reference sequence). DNA of the CDR3: TGTGCCAGCAGCAGCAGGGGTGGCGGGGCCAACGTCCTGACTTTC. This sequence encodes CASSSRGGGANVLTF.

The chain couples TRBV18 to TRBJ1-5, with D perhaps TRBD1 (6 bases). The CDR3 is 15 residues long. CDR1 and CDR2 (germline): KGHSH, LQKENI. Trimming took off 2 bases at V and 7 bases at J, with 15 bases between the two ends. In DNA form, the CDR3 reads TGTGCCAGCTCACCAACCGCGGGGGGCCAGCAGCCCCAGCATTTT. Its protein product is CASSPTAGGQQPQHF.

V is TRBV18 and J is TRBJ2-2, with a weak D call TRBD2 (5 bases). From germline, CDR1 is KGHSH and CDR2 LQKENI. This CDR3 is 15 amino acids long. Trimming removed 4 bases from V and 0 bases from J, with 9 bases in between. CDR3 coding DNA: TGTGCCAGCTCACTGAGGGAACCGAACACCGGGGAGCTGTTTTTT. Translation gives CASSLREPNTGELFF.

This clone showed up just a few times. The chain combines TRBV7-8 with TRBJ1-5; D is uncertain. V was clipped by 3 bases and J by 9 bases, with 9 bases between them. This CDR3 has 12 residues. Per the germline V gene, CDR1 is SGHVS and CDR2 is FQNEAQ. The CDR3 DNA reads as TGTGCCAGCAGCTTGGGGAGTCGGCCCCAGCATTTT. Translation: CASSLGSRPQHF.

The CDR3 bases are TGTGCCAGCAGGGGGGGGAATAATGAAAAACTGTTTTTT. It translates to CASRGGNNEKLFF. The rearrangement uses TRBV28 and TRBJ1-4; a possible D gene is TRBD1 (5 bases). With 6 bases removed from V and 4 bases from J, the gap between germline ends came to 9 bases. Germline V gene data show CDR1 as MDHEN and CDR2 as SYDVKM. This CDR3 is built from 13 residues.

The gene calls are TRBV4-3 and TRBJ1-1; no reliable D call. The CDR3 covers 15 residues. Germline lookup yields CDR1 LGHNA and CDR2 YSLEER. V lost 0 bases and J lost 5, with 13 bases in between. The CDR3 loop is CASSQDQVGRTEAFF. The CDR3, as DNA: TGCGCCAGCAGCCAAGATCAGGTTGGCCGGACTGAAGCTTTCTTT.

This chain connects TRBV19 to TRBJ1-5; 8 positions match TRBD1. The CDR3 sequence is 16 residues long. V was clipped by 5 bases and J by 1 base; unmatched bases: 7. Germline V gene sequence: CDR1 LNHDA, CDR2 SQIVND (reference sequence). This CDR3 is CASSATGGRSNQPQHF. DNA of the CDR3: TGTGCCAGTAGTGCTACAGGGGGAAGGAGCAATCAGCCCCAGCATTTT.

This chain links TRBV3-1 (or the pseudogene TRBV3-2) with TRBJ2-1; 7 bases align to TRBD1. Trimming cost V 1 base and J 3 bases; bases outside gene matches: 3. This CDR3 has 15 amino acids. Per the germline V gene, CDR1 is LGHDT and CDR2 is YNNKEL (reference sequence). The CDR3 nucleotides are TGTGCCAGCAGCCAAGGACAGGGAAACTACAATGAGCAGTTCTTC. Translation: CASSQGQGNYNEQFF.

V and J are TRBV3-1 (or the pseudogene TRBV3-2) and TRBJ2-6; D possibly corresponds to TRBD1 (5 bases). CDR3 size: 15 residues. From germline, CDR1 is LGHDT and CDR2 YNNKEL (reference sequence). Deletions cut 1 base from V and 2 bases from J, with 6 bases between. CDR3: CASSQARAGANVLTF. CDR3 DNA sequence: TGTGCCAGCAGCCAAGCCAGGGCTGGGGCCAACGTCCTGACTTTC.

The V gene is TRBV7-2, the J gene TRBJ1-4; D is unclear. This CDR3 contains 14 residues. Germline CDR1 is SGHTA and CDR2 is FQGNSA. The V and J ends lost 1 base and 2 bases respectively, with 5 bases between them. The CDR3 region is CASSLGRTNEKLFF. In DNA form, the CDR3 reads TGTGCCAGCAGCTTAGGGAGGACTAATGAAAAACTGTTTTTT.

V usage is TRBV7-2 and J usage is TRBJ2-5; no firm D call. Trimming stripped 2 bases from V and 0 bases from J, with 10 bases between. From germline, CDR1 is SGHTA and CDR2 FQGNSA. The CDR3 runs 15 residues. The CDR3 spells CASSLRRPYQETQYF. The DNA of the CDR3 is TGTGCCAGCAGCTTAAGGCGGCCCTACCAAGAGACCCAGTACTTC.

V and J are TRBV27 and TRBJ2-5; the match to TRBD2 covers 12 bases. J was trimmed by 6 bases and V by 7 bases; bases with no gene match: 9. This CDR3 is built from 15 residues. Germline CDR1 MNHEY, CDR2 SMNVEV (reference sequence). As DNA, the CDR3 is TGTGCCAGCACTCAGACTAGCGGGAGTTTGAAGACCCAGTACTTC. Translated, it gives CASTQTSGSLKTQYF.

The CDR3 is CATTGEADTQYF. For the CDR3, the DNA is TGTGCCACGACAGGGGAGGCAGATACGCAGTATTTT. The rearrangement joins TRBV10-3 to TRBJ2-3; 8 bases are shared with TRBD1. CDR1 is ENHRY, CDR2 SYGVKD, per germline. After removal of 10 bases from V and 4 bases from J, the junction contained 4 bases not matched to a gene. This CDR3 has 12 residues.

The V and J genes are TRBV21-1 and TRBJ1-1; the table's TRBD1 call for D was not verified on the DNA. TRBV21-1 is deemed a pseudogene. The CDR3 loop spans 15 amino acids. The CDR3 here is CASSKGAGGGTEAFF. DNA of the CDR3: TGTGCCAGCAGCAAAGGGGCAGGGGGAGGTACTGAAGCTTTCTTT.

This chain joins TRBV10-1 and TRBJ2-2, with TRBD1 identical over 7 bases. In germline, CDR1 is WNHNN, CDR2 SYGVQD (reference sequence). J lost 6 bases, V lost 3 bases, and 4 bases had no gene match. This CDR3 has 14 residues. The DNA of the CDR3 is TGCGCCAGCAGTGAAAGGGGGCTGTCCGGGGAGCTGTTTTTT. Its protein is CASSERGLSGELFF.

The rearrangement uses TRBV5-4 and TRBJ1-6, with a weak D call TRBD1 (5 bases). The germline CDR1 and CDR2 sequences are SGHNT and YYREEE (reference sequence). Trimming took 4 bases from V and 0 from J, leaving 8 bases between them. This CDR3 region has 15 residues. CDR3 bases: TGTGCCAGCAGCGCGGGACTCTCCTATAATTCACCCCTCCACTTT. Amino acid sequence: CASSAGLSYNSPLHF.

The chain joins TRBV5-1 to TRBJ1-1; the D gene is possibly TRBD1 (5 bases). V shed 4 bases and J shed 4 bases, with 14 bases lying between them. Per germline, CDR1 SGHRS and CDR2 YFSETQ. The CDR3 totals 14 residues. CDR3 amino acids: CASSAGRRGTEAFF. CDR3 nucleotides: TGCGCCAGCAGCGCGGGACGCCGGGGCACTGAAGCTTTCTTT.

The CDR3 sequence is CASSVRDSANTGELFF. Here the CDR3 DNA reads TGTGCCAGTAGTGTCCGGGACAGCGCGAACACCGGGGAGCTGTTTTTT. The chain links TRBV19 to TRBJ2-2; TRBD1 aligns across 7 bases. The CDR3 is 16 residues long. The germline V gene encodes CDR1 LNHDA and CDR2 SQIVND (reference sequence). The V segment lost 5 bases and the J segment 0 bases; nucleotides outside the gene matches: 6.